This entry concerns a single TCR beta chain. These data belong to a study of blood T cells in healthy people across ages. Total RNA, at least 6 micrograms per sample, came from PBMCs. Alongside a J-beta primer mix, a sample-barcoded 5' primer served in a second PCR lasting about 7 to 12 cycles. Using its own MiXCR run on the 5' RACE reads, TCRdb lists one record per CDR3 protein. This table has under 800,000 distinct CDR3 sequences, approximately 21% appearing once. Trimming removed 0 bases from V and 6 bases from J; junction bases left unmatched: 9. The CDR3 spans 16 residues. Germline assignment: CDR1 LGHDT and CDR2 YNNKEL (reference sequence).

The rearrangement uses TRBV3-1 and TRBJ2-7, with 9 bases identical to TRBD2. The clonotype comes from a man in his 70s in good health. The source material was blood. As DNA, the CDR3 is TGTGCCAGCAGCCAAGAGAGGGGTAGCGGGAGATGCGAGCAGTACTTC. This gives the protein CASSQERGSGRCEQYF.